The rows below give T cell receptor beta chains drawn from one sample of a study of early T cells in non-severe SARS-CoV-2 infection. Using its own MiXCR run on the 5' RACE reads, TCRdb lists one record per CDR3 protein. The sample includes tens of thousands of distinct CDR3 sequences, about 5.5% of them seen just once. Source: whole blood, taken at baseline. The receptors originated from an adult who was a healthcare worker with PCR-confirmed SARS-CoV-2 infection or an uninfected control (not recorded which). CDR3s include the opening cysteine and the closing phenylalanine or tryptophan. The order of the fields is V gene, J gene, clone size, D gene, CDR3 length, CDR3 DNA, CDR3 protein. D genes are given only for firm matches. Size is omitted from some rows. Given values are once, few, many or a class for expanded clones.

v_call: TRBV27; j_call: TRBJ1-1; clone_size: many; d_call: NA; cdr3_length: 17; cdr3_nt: TGTGCCAGCAGTTTATCCCCACAGGGAAGGAGGAACACTGAAGCTTTCTTT; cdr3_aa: CASSLSPQGRRNTEAFF
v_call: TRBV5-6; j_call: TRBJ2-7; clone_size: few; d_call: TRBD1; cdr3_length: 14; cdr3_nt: TGTGCCGGCAACTCCGGGACAGGGGCCTACGAGCAGTACTTC; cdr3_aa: CAGNSGTGAYEQYF
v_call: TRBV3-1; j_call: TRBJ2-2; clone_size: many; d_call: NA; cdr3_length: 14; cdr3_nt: TGTGCCAGCGATAGCGGTTTCGGGACCGGGGAGCTGTTTTTT; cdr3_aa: CASDSGFGTGELFF
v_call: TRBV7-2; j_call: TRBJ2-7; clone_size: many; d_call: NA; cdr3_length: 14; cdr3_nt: TGTGCCAGCAGCTTAGGCCCGGACGCCTACGAGCAGTACTTC; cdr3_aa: CASSLGPDAYEQYF
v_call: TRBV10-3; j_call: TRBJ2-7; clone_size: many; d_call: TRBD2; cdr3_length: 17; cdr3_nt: TGTGCCATCAGCGCTACCGGGACTAGCGTGATTAGCTACGAGCAGTACTTC; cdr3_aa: CAISATGTSVISYEQYF
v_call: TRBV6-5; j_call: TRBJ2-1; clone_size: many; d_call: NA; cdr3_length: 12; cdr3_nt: TGTGCCAGCGGCCCCCAGGGCAATGAGCAGTTCTTC; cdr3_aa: CASGPQGNEQFF
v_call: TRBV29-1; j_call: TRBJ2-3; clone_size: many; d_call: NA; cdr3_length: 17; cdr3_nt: TGCAGCGTTGTGAGAGACAGGACACGAGGAAGCACAGATACGCAGTATTTT; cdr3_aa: CSVVRDRTRGSTDTQYF
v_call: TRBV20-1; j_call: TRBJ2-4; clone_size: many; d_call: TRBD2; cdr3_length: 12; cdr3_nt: TGCAGTGCAAGAGAGGGCCAGCGGGGGGCCCTTTTC; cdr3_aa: CSAREGQRGALF
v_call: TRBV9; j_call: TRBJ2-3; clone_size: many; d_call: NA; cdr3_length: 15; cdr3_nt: TGTGCCAGCAGCGTAACAGGACCTTCCGCAGATACGCAGTATTTT; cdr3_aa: CASSVTGPSADTQYF
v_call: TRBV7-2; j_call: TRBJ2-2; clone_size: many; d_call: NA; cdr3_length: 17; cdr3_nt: TGTGCCAGCAGCTTAGGGGCGGGTCCCAAGAACACCGGGGAGCTGTTTTTT; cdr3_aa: CASSLGAGPKNTGELFF
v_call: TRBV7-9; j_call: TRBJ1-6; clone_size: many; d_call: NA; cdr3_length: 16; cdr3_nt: TGTGCCAGCAGCTTAGCGAGTCCGACAGGAATTTCACCCCTCCACTTT; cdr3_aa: CASSLASPTGISPLHF
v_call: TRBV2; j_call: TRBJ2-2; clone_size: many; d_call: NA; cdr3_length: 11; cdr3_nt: TGTGCCAGCAGGGGCGCAGGGGAGCTGTTTTTT; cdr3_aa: CASRGAGELFF
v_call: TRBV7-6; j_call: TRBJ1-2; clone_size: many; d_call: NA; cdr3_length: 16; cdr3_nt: TGTGCCAGCAGCTTAGGAATGTCTACGGCTAACTATGGCTACACCTTC; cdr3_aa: CASSLGMSTANYGYTF
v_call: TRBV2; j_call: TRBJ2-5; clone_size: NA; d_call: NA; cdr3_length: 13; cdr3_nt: TGTGCCAGGACGGGGGAGGTGCGAGAGACCCAGTACTTC; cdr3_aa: CARTGEVRETQYF
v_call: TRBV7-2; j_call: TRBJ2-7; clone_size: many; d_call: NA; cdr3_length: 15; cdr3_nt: TGTGCCAGCAGCTTAGGACCGGGGGCTTGGACGGAGCAGTACTTC; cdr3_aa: CASSLGPGAWTEQYF
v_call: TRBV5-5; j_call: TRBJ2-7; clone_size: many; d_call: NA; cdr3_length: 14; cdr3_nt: TGTGCCAGCAGCTTGGGTCTCAACTCCTACGAGCAGTACTTC; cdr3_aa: CASSLGLNSYEQYF
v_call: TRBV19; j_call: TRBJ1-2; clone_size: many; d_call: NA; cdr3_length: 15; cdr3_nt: TGTGCCAGTAGTATCCTGGACATTCGGGGCTATGGCTACACCTTC; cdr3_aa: CASSILDIRGYGYTF
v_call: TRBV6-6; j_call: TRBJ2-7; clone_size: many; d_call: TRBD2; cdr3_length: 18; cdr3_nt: TGTGCCAGCAGTCGGGCTAGCGGGGGAGAAACCTTCATATACGAGCAGTACTTC; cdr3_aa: CASSRASGGETFIYEQYF
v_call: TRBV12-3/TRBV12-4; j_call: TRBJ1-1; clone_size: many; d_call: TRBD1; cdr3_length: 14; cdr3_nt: TGTGCCAGCAGCCTCGGGACAGGGGGTTTAGGAGCTTTCTTT; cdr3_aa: CASSLGTGGLGAFF
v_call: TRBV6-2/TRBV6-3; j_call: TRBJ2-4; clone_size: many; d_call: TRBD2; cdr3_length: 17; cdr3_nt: TGTGCCAGCAGTTTCTGGGAGCGGGGGGGCCGACGAAACATTCAGTACTTC; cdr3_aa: CASSFWERGGRRNIQYF
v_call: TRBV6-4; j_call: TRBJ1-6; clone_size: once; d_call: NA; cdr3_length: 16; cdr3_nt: TGTGCCAGCAGTGACTCTTCTTCCGGGACCAATTCACCCCTCCACTTT; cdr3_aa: CASSDSSSGTNSPLHF
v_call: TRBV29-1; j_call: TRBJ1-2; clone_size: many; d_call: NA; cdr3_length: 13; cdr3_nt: TGCAGCGCCGTGGAAGGGACGTACTATGGCTACACCTTC; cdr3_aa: CSAVEGTYYGYTF
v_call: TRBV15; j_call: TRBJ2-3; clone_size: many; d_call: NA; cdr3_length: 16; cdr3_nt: TGTGCCACCAGCAGGGAGCAGGGTCGGGGCACAGATACGCAGTATTTT; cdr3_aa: CATSREQGRGTDTQYF
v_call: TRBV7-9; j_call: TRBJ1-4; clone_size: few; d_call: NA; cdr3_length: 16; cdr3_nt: TGTGCCAGCAGCTGGACAGTGAATCCTGGTGGGGAAAAACTGTTTTTT; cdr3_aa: CASSWTVNPGGEKLFF
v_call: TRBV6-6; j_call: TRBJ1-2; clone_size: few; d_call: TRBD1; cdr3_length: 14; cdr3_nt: TGTGCCACCCTACAGGGGAGCACCAACTATGGCTACACCTTC; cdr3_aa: CATLQGSTNYGYTF
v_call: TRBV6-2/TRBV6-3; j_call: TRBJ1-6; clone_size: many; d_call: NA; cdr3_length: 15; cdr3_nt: TGTGCCAGCAGAAGAGGACAGACCGAGATTTCACCCCTCCACTTT; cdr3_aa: CASRRGQTEISPLHF
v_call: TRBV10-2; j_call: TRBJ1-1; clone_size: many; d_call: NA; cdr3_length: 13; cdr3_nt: TGCGCCAGCAGCACAGGGTCTAACACTGAAGCTTTCTTT; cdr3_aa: CASSTGSNTEAFF
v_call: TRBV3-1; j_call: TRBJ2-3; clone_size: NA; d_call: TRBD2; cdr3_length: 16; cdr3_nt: TGTGCCAGCAGCCAAAAGACAAGCGGGAGAACAGATACGCAGTATTTT; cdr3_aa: CASSQKTSGRTDTQYF
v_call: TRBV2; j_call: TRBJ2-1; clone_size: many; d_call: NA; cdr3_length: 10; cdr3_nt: TGTGCCAGCGAGGGGCGGAACTCGGTCTTC; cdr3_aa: CASEGRNSVF
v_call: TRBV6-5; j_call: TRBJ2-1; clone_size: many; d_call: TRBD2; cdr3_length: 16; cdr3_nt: TGTGCCAGCAGCCCTCCTAGCGGGAGGGCCACCAATGAGCAGTTCTTC; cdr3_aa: CASSPPSGRATNEQFF
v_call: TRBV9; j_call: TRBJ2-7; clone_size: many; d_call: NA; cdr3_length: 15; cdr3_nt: TGTGCCAGCAGTCCACGACCCTACCTGAGCGGCGAGCAGTACTTC; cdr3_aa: CASSPRPYLSGEQYF
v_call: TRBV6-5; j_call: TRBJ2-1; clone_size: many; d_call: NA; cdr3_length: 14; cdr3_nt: TGTGCCAGCAGCCCAAACTCTAGGGGGGGAGGGCAGTTCTTC; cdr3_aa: CASSPNSRGGGQFF
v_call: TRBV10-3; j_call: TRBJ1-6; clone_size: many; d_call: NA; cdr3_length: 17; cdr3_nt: TGTGCCATCAGTGAGACCATGAGCCGGCAGTTAGGTTCACCCCTCCACTTT; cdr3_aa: CAISETMSRQLGSPLHF
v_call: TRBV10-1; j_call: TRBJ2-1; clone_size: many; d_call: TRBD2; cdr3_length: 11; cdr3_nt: TGCGCCAGCCCCGGACTAGATGAGCAGTTCTTC; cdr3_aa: CASPGLDEQFF
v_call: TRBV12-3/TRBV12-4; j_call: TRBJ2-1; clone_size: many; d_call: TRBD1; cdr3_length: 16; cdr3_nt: TGTGCCAGCAGTCCCCCCGACAGGGTGTCCTACAATGAGCAGTTCTTC; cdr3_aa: CASSPPDRVSYNEQFF
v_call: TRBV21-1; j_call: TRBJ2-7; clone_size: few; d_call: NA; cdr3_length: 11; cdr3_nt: TGTGCCAGCAGCAAAGTGGCTGAGCAGTACTTC; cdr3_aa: CASSKVAEQYF
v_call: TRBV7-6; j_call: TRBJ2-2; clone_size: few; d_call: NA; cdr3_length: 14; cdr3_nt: TGTGCCAGCAGCTACGACACTTTCACCGGGGAGCTGTTTTTT; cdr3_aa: CASSYDTFTGELFF
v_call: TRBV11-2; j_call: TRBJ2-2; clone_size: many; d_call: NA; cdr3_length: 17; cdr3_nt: TGTGCCAGCAGCCGGGGAGGAGCTAATCTGGTCACCGGGGAGCTGTTTTTT; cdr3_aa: CASSRGGANLVTGELFF
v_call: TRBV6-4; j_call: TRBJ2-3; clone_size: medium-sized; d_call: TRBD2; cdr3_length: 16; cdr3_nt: TGTGCCAGCAGTGACTCTAGCGGGAGGGCCACAGATACGCAGTATTTT; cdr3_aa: CASSDSSGRATDTQYF
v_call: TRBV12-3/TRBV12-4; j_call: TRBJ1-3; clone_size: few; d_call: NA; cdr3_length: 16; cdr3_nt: TGTGCCAGCTCGTCCAGACATGACAACTCTGGAAACACCATATATTTT; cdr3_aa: CASSSRHDNSGNTIYF
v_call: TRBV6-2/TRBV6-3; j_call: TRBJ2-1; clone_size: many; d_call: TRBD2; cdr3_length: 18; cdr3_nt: TGTGCCAGCAGTTTCACTAGCGGGGGGGCCAGAGCCTACAATGAGCAGTTCTTC; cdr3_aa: CASSFTSGGARAYNEQFF